These 7 T cell receptor beta chains share one sample of origin, sequenced in a study of regulatory T cells in long-lasting Graves disease. Researchers made TCR beta libraries by using iRepertoire HTBI primers and running Arm-PCR on CDR3 regions. TCRdb re-called the multiplex PCR reads through MiXCR, storing one row per CDR3 protein. The top ten clones hold 20% of a sample with 300,000 to 500,000 distinct CDR3 sequences, 20% to 25% of them seen once. Time point in this sample: persistent/refractory GD, antithyroid drugs over 5 years with positive TRAb. The TCR library was prepared using RNA isolated from PBMCs. The material sequenced was peripheral blood mononuclear cells (PBMCs), taken when the disease was refractory, from a patient treated with antithyroid drugs. The receptors shown here come from a female donor with Graves disease.

This clonotype was counted ten times or more. V and J are TRBV12-3 or TRBV12-4 and TRBJ1-4, with a weak D call TRBD1 (5 bases). There are 17 residues in the CDR3. V was clipped by 0 bases and J by 4 bases, with 15 bases between them. CDR3 loop: CASSLAGLGRINEKLFF. CDR3 bases: TGTGCCAGCAGTTTAGCGGGTCTGGGACGGATTAATGAAAAACTGTTTTTT.

This clonotype was seen many times. The chain combines TRBV12-3 or TRBV12-4 with TRBJ2-2; 7 bases line up with TRBD2. The CDR3 is made up of 15 amino acids. The V segment lost 6 bases and the J segment 1 base; nucleotides outside the gene matches: 5. CDR3 loop: CASSVAGRNTGELFF. Here the CDR3 DNA reads TGTGCCAGCAGCGTAGCGGGTAGGAACACCGGGGAGCTGTTTTTT.

This clonotype appeared many times. The chain recombines TRBV11-2 with TRBJ1-1; weak D call: TRBD1 (6 bases). CDR3 length: 13 amino acids. Trimming took 6 bases from V and 1 from J, leaving 9 bases between them. In germline, CDR1 is SGHAT, CDR2 FQNNGV. The CDR3 coding sequence is TGTGCCAGCAGATACAGGGAGAACACTGAAGCTTTCTTT. This encodes CASRYRENTEAFF.

The V call is TRBV6-1, the J call TRBJ2-7; TRBD1 agrees at 9 bases. The V gene's germline CDR1 is MNHNS and CDR2 SASEGT. Trimming cost V 5 bases and J 5 bases; bases outside gene matches: 10. This CDR3 has 15 amino acids. This CDR3 is CASSRSDRGGNEQYF. Written as DNA, the CDR3 is TGTGCCAGCAGTCGCTCGGACAGGGGAGGCAACGAGCAGTACTTC.

The gene calls are TRBV7-2 and TRBJ2-1; D remains ambiguous. Trimming pared 9 bases from V and 6 bases from J, leaving 9 bases between. The CDR3 is made up of 11 amino acids. Per germline, CDR1 SGHTA and CDR2 FQGNSA. CDR3 amino acids: CASSTPNEQFF. For the CDR3, the DNA is TGTGCCAGTTCGACCCCCAATGAGCAGTTCTTC.

J is TRBJ1-5 and V is TRBV24-1, with D perhaps TRBD1 (5 bases). The CDR3 has 15 amino acids. Germline CDR1 reads KGHDR; CDR2 reads SFDVKD. Trimming removed 9 bases from V and 3 bases from J, with 17 bases in between. CDR3 region: CATSAGTGFNQPQHF. CDR3 coding DNA: TGTGCCACCTCGGCCGGCACAGGATTCAATCAGCCCCAGCATTTT.

The table lists this clonotype with a few counts. The gene calls are TRBV10-1 and TRBJ2-2, with TRBD2 identical over 8 bases. CDR1 is WNHNN and CDR2 is SYGVQD in the germline V gene (reference sequence). This CDR3 region has 14 residues. V was clipped by 4 bases and J by 10 bases; unmatched bases: 8. The CDR3 here is CASSGGLGGVELFF. The DNA for the CDR3 is TGCGCCAGCAGTGGGGGACTAGGGGGTGTGGAGCTGTTTTTT.